This passage covers 8 T cell receptor beta chains from one sample sequenced in a study of shared clonotypes between healthy human individuals. Measured with immunoSEQ multiplex PCR; TCRdb has only the in-frame clones, and not every one. The sample consists of about 680,000 clones, approximately 73% of them appearing once. Sequencing was performed on memory CD4+ T cells sorted from blood. Sample subset: CD45RA-negative fraction. These receptors were collected from a young woman in good health.

The chain links TRBV6-1 to TRBJ1-5; D call uncertain. The CDR3 sequence is 15 residues long. V was clipped by 7 bases and J by 3 bases, with 16 bases between them. Per the germline V gene, CDR1 is MNHNS and CDR2 is SASEGT. The CDR3 is CASTGSGRINQPQHF. For the CDR3, the DNA is TGTGCCAGCACGGGGAGTGGACGGATCAATCAGCCCCAGCATTTT.

In its sample, this clone was seen a few times. The chain joins TRBV11-2 to TRBJ1-2; the D gene is possibly TRBD1 (5 bases). CDR3 length: 15 amino acids. The V end was cut by 4 bases, the J end by 5 bases, with 17 bases between. In germline, CDR1 is SGHAT, CDR2 FQNNGV. CDR3 sequence: CASSSLGGGGYGYTF. The CDR3 DNA follows: TGTGCCAGCAGCTCCCTTGGGGGAGGAGGTTATGGCTACACCTTC.

V usage is TRBV18 and J usage is TRBJ2-7; D remains ambiguous. V shed 0 bases and J shed 4 bases, with 13 bases lying between them. CDR3 size: 15 residues. The V gene's germline CDR1 is KGHSH and CDR2 LQKENI. CDR3 DNA: TGTGCCAGCTCACCACCGGTCTCAGTGGGGTACGAGCAGTACTTC. Translating gives CASSPPVSVGYEQYF.

This chain joins TRBV21-1 and TRBJ2-5. TRBV21-1 is given as a pseudogene. CDR3 length: 16 residues. CDR3 coding DNA: TGTGCCAGCAGCAGGGGGGGACCAACAGCAGGGGGGACCCAGTACTTC. This gives the protein CASSRGGPTAGGTQYF.

This sequence joins TRBV5-1 and TRBJ2-5; 7 bases match TRBD1. Trimming cost V 7 bases and J 3 bases; bases outside gene matches: 12. CDR3 length: 15 amino acids. Germline CDR1 SGHRS, CDR2 YFSETQ. Written as DNA, the CDR3 is TGCGCCAGCGCTAAGACCGGGACAGCTAAAGAGACCCAGTACTTC. Translation: CASAKTGTAKETQYF.

The sample holds one count of this clone. V usage is TRBV21-1 and J usage is TRBJ2-7; TRBD2, the table's D call, was not compared with the DNA. TRBV21-1 is deemed a pseudogene. There are 13 residues in the CDR3. The CDR3 coding sequence is TGTGCCAATCTAATAGCGGGAGAAGGTGAGCAGTACTTC. Protein sequence: CANLIAGEGEQYF.

This clone has only a few counts. The chain is built from TRBV4-1 and TRBJ2-7, with TRBD2 matching 13 bases. This CDR3 has 16 amino acids. Germline-derived CDR1 and CDR2 are MGHRA and YSYEKL. V gave up 2 bases and J gave up 7 bases; unmatched junction bases: 8. The CDR3 DNA reads TGCGCCAGCAGCCAAAGCCCGGGACTAGCGGGGAGGGAGCAGTACTTC. Residues: CASSQSPGLAGREQYF.

This chain uses TRBV27 with TRBJ1-2; no definite D call. The CDR3 has 15 amino acids. Germline CDR1 reads MNHEY; CDR2 reads SMNVEV (reference sequence). V lost 5 bases and J lost 8, with 21 bases in between. CDR3: CASSRDPQNLYGYTF. The CDR3 DNA follows: TGTGCCAGCAGTAGGGATCCTCAAAACCTCTACGGCTACACCTTC.